This passage covers 18 T cell receptor beta chains from one sample sequenced in a study of T-cell memory formation after mild COVID-19. TCRdb independently ran MiXCR on the 5' RACE reads; one entry per CDR3 protein. Among a few hundred thousand distinct CDR3 sequences listed, around 28% were seen once. The sample comprised PBMCs or a T cell subset sorted from them (not recorded which). The receptors were gathered from an adult woman who had mild COVID-19 (a few samples of this study predate the infection). Cell type and time point are not known.

The chain couples TRBV4-2 to TRBJ1-1; D remains ambiguous. V was cut by 1 base and J by 0 bases, with 15 bases left in between. This CDR3 spans 17 amino acids. Germline lookup yields CDR1 LGHNA and CDR2 YNFKEQ. CDR3 in DNA: TGTGCCAGCAGCCAAGGGGCGAGGGTCGGAGTGAACACTGAAGCTTTCTTT. Its protein product is CASSQGARVGVNTEAFF.

V usage is TRBV18 and J usage is TRBJ1-1; maybe TRBD1 (6 bases). V was shortened by 2 bases and J by 1 base, with 14 bases between the two germline ends. The CDR3 totals 16 residues. Per germline, CDR1 KGHSH and CDR2 LQKENI. The DNA of the CDR3 is TGTGCCAGCTCACCAGGGACACAAAATGGGAACACTGAAGCTTTCTTT. It yields the protein CASSPGTQNGNTEAFF.

This clonotype was counted only a few times. The CDR3 DNA follows: TGTGCCAGCAGGAAGGTCATGCCCGGCTACACCTTC. This encodes CASRKVMPGYTF. This sequence joins TRBV12-3 or TRBV12-4 and TRBJ1-2; D not certain. This CDR3 has 12 amino acids. V was pared by 6 bases and J by 8 bases, with 13 bases between.

This clonotype was observed a handful of times. The J gene is TRBJ2-3, the V gene TRBV3-1, with 7 bases aligning to TRBD2. The CDR3 runs 19 residues. The J segment lost 4 bases and the V segment lost 1 base, leaving 17 bases of the junction unmatched. Germline CDR1 is LGHDT and CDR2 is YNNKEL (reference sequence). In DNA, the CDR3 is TGTGCCAGCAGCCAAGTTCTACGAAGCGGGCGGGAGTACGCAGATACGCAGTATTTT. Its translation: CASSQVLRSGREYADTQYF.

This clonotype appeared many times. The chain couples TRBV12-3 or TRBV12-4 to TRBJ2-1; 10 bases agree with TRBD2. CDR3 length equals 15 residues. J gave up 5 bases and V 5 bases, and 6 bases lay outside the gene matches. The CDR3 DNA sequence: TGTGCCAGCAGTAGAAAGCGGGAGGGTCACAATGAGCAGTTCTTC. Amino acid sequence: CASSRKREGHNEQFF.

V usage is TRBV7-3 and J usage is TRBJ2-7; TRBD2 agrees at 7 bases. There are 12 residues in the CDR3. Germline values: CDR1 SGHTA, CDR2 FQGTGA. V was clipped by 1 base and J by 7 bases; unmatched bases: 1. CDR3 nucleotide sequence: TGTGCCAGCAGCTTAAGAGCGGGGGAGCAGTACTTC. Translated, it gives CASSLRAGEQYF.

This clonotype has at least ten counts. The chain couples TRBV5-1 to TRBJ2-7; the D is unclear. Per the germline V gene, CDR1 is SGHRS and CDR2 is YFSETQ. The CDR3 contains 14 residues. V lost 0 bases and J 2 bases, leaving 9 bases between the germline ends. The CDR3 sequence is CASSLVPGAYEQYF. Written as DNA, the CDR3 is TGCGCCAGCAGCTTGGTTCCAGGAGCCTACGAGCAGTACTTC. Drawing the rest from reference TRBV5-1 and TRBJ2-7, the complete variable domain is KAGVTQTPRYLIKTRGQQVTLSCSPISGHRSVSWYQQTPGQGLQFLFEYFSETQRNKGNFPGRFSGRQFSNSRSEMNVSTLELGDSALYLCASSLVPGAYEQYFGPGTRLTVT.

The rearrangement joins TRBV12-3 or TRBV12-4 to TRBJ2-5; tentatively, D is TRBD1 or TRBD2 (5 bases each). This CDR3 is built from 14 residues. Trimming pared 5 bases from V and 0 bases from J, leaving 10 bases between. This CDR3 reads CASSPGRNQETQYF. The CDR3 DNA follows: TGTGCCAGCAGTCCGGGACGTAACCAAGAGACCCAGTACTTC.

The chain has TRBV5-1 and TRBJ2-7; 7 nucleotides agree with TRBD1. The CDR3 extends over 14 amino acids. Looked up from germline, CDR1 is SGHRS and CDR2 is YFSETQ. V was pared by 4 bases and J by 2 bases, with 6 bases of the junction left unmatched. DNA of the CDR3: TGCGCCAGCAGCCCCGGACAGGAAACCTACGAGCAGTACTTC. Residues: CASSPGQETYEQYF.

V and J are TRBV9 and TRBJ2-3; no clear D. Per germline, CDR1 SGDLS and CDR2 YYNGEE. V was trimmed by 0 bases and J by 6 bases, leaving 8 bases between them. This CDR3 has 13 amino acids. The CDR3 loop is CASSVALGDTQYF. The CDR3 DNA sequence: TGTGCCAGCAGCGTAGCTCTTGGGGATACGCAGTATTTT.

J is TRBJ2-1 and V is TRBV20-1; TRBD2 is a possible D gene (5 bases). V dropped 3 bases and J dropped 5 bases, with 14 bases sitting between them. This CDR3 has 14 residues. Germline V gene data show CDR1 as DFQATT and CDR2 as SNEGSKA (reference sequence). The CDR3: CSASWRAFDNEQFF. For the CDR3, the DNA is TGCAGTGCTAGCTGGCGGGCCTTTGACAATGAGCAGTTCTTC.

The rearrangement uses TRBV6-6 and TRBJ2-7; D is unresolved. V was clipped by 5 bases and J by 2 bases, with 16 bases between them. The CDR3 is made up of 15 amino acids. CDR1 and CDR2 (germline): MNHNY, SVGAGI (reference sequence). CDR3 nucleotide sequence: TGTGCCAGCAGTGCCTGGCGGAACAACGCCTACGAGCAGTACTTC. As protein: CASSAWRNNAYEQYF.

This clonotype has only a few counts. V usage is TRBV11-2 and J usage is TRBJ1-1; D gene uncertain. Per germline, CDR1 SGHAT and CDR2 FQNNGV. This CDR3 has 14 residues. V lost 2 bases to trimming and J lost 4 bases, with 11 bases between them. The CDR3 loop reads CASSLLKGGTEAFF. The CDR3 bases are TGTGCCAGCAGCTTACTTAAGGGCGGCACTGAAGCTTTCTTT.

This chain links TRBV6-6 with TRBJ1-1, with unresolved D. With 5 bases removed from V and 0 bases from J, the gap between germline ends came to 13 bases. Germline lookup yields CDR1 MNHNY and CDR2 SVGAGI (reference sequence). The CDR3 length is 15 residues. The CDR3 nucleotides read TGTGCCAGCAGTCCTATAATCAACATGAACACTGAAGCTTTCTTT. It codes for CASSPIINMNTEAFF.

This chain connects TRBV9 to TRBJ2-3, with 8 bases aligning to TRBD2. The V segment lost 1 base and the J segment 1 base; nucleotides outside the gene matches: 11. The CDR3 is 18 residues long. CDR1 is SGDLS, CDR2 YYNGEE, per germline. As DNA, the CDR3 is TGTGCCAGCAGCGTACCTACTAGCGGTCAGGGCGGCACAGATACGCAGTATTTT. It yields the protein CASSVPTSGQGGTDTQYF. Looking up the rest from reference TRBV9 and TRBJ2-3 gives the full variable domain: DSGVTQTPKHLITATGQRVTLRCSPRSGDLSVYWYQQSLDQGLQFLIQYYNGEERAKGNILERFSAQQFPDLHSELNLSSLELGDSALYFCASSVPTSGQGGTDTQYFGPGTRLTVL.

This clonotype was picked up many times. This CDR3 reads CASSSRRGAYGYTF. CDR3 in DNA: TGTGCCAGCAGTTCACGACGGGGAGCCTATGGCTACACCTTC. The chain uses TRBV12-3 or TRBV12-4 and TRBJ1-2; D gene ambiguous. This CDR3 region has 14 residues. The V end was cut by 4 bases, the J end by 4 bases, with 13 bases between.

This chain connects TRBV6-1 to TRBJ2-4; D is possibly TRBD1 or TRBD2 (5 bases each). V was cut by 6 bases and J by 5 bases, with 17 bases left in between. Per germline, CDR1 MNHNS and CDR2 SASEGT. The CDR3 sequence is 15 residues long. The CDR3 region is CASRVPSGSQNIQYF. The CDR3 DNA reads TGTGCCAGCAGGGTTCCCTCAGGGAGCCAAAACATTCAGTACTTC.

This clonotype was seen only a few times. The chain uses TRBV4-2 and TRBJ1-2; D possibly corresponds to TRBD1 (6 bases). The CDR3 extends over 15 amino acids. Germline assignment: CDR1 LGHNA and CDR2 YNFKEQ. V was clipped by 0 bases and J by 4 bases, with 12 bases between them. CDR3 region: CASSQEPGAGYGYTF. The DNA of the CDR3 is TGTGCCAGCAGCCAAGAACCGGGGGCAGGCTATGGCTACACCTTC.